This T cell receptor beta chain was retrieved from a study of read filtering for tumor transcriptome and immune sequencing. Study-level information: DNase treatment preceded whole-transcriptome library preparation. RNA-seq yielded only 85 to 1273 TCR reads, IR-seq about 4.05 to 10.27 million.

General study results and limits: Even smaller IR-seq throughput identified most shared clonotypes.

The V gene lost 5 bases and the J gene lost 2 bases, with 15 bases spanning the gap. CDR1 and CDR2 from the germline V gene are SGHAT and FQNNGV. The CDR3 consists of 15 residues. This clonotype was picked up one time. What it binds is unknown. From around 440 ng of RNA, a library with molecular barcoded alpha/delta and beta/gamma adaptors was made. Using its own MiXCR run on the reads, TCRdb lists one record per CDR3 protein. The data show approximately 50,000 distinct CDR3 sequences, around a fifth seen once. The chain combines TRBV11-2 with TRBJ2-5; D is perhaps TRBD1 or TRBD2 (6 bases each). The origin of this receptor is a donor aged 40 or over with multiple myeloma. Specimen: a population of CD138-negative cells sorted from bone marrow. The CDR3 loop is CASSVGGSGQETQYF. The CDR3 DNA is TGTGCCAGCAGCGTAGGGGGTAGCGGACAAGAGACCCAGTACTTC.